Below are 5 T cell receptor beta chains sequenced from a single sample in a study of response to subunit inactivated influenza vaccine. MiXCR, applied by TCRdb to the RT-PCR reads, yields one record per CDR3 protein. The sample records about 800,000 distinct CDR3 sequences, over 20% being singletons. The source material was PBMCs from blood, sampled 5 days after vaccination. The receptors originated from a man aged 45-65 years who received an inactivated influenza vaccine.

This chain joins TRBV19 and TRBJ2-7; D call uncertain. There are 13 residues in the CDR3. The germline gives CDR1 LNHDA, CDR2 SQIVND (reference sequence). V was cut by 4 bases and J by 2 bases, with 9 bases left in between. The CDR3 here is CASSKKETYEQYF. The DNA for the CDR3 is TGTGCCAGTAGTAAGAAGGAAACCTACGAGCAGTACTTC.

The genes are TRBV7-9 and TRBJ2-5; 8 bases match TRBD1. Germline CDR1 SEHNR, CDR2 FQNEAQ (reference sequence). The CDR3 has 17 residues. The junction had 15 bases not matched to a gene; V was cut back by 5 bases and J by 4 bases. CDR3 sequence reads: CASSGLPIYRGSETQYF. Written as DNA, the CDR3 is TGTGCCAGCAGCGGATTACCGATCTACAGGGGGTCAGAGACCCAGTACTTC.

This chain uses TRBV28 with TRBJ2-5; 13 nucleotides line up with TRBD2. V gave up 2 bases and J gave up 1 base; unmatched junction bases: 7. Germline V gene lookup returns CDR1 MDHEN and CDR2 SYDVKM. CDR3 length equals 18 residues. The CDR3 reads CASSLPLAGGLRQETQYF. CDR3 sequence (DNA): TGTGCCAGCAGTTTACCACTAGCGGGGGGGCTTCGCCAAGAGACCCAGTACTTC.

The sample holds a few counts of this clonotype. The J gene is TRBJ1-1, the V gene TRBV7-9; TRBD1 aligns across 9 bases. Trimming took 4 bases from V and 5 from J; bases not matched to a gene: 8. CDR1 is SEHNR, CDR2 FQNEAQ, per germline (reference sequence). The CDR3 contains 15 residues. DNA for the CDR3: TGTGCCAGCAGCTACCTTGGACAGGGGAGTACTGAAGCTTTCTTT. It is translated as CASSYLGQGSTEAFF.

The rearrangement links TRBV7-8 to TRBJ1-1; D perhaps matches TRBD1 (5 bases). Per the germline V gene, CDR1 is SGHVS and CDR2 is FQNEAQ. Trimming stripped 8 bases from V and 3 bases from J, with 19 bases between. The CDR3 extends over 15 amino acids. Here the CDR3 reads CASSLGRGGDTEAFF. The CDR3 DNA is TGTGCCAGCTCCCTAGGGCGAGGAGGGGACACTGAAGCTTTCTTT.